This T cell receptor beta chain appears in the sequencing data of a study of early T cells in non-severe SARS-CoV-2 infection. This clonotype was counted at least ten times. Using its own MiXCR run on the 5' RACE reads, TCRdb lists one record per CDR3 protein. The data show some 30,000 distinct CDR3 sequences, roughly 4.6% seen once. The V end lost 7 bases, the J end lost 5 bases, and 14 bases lay between the germline ends. Germline loops: CDR1 SGHTA, CDR2 FQGNSA. The CDR3 consists of 13 residues. The chain joins TRBV7-2 to TRBJ2-5; D ambiguous. Source: whole blood, taken at baseline. The TCR was taken from an adult who was a healthcare worker with PCR-confirmed SARS-CoV-2 infection or an uninfected control (not recorded which). The CDR3, as DNA: TGTGCCAGCACTCAGGAAATACAGGAGACCCAGTACTTC. Translating it yields CASTQEIQETQYF.